This TCR beta chain was documented in a study of CD8+CD57+ T cells in acquired aplastic anemia. The CDR3 consists of 15 residues. Germline lookup yields CDR1 SGHKS and CDR2 YYEKEE (reference sequence). Deletions cut 4 bases from V and 7 bases from J, with 15 bases between. This clonotype was seen repeatedly, ten times or more. Previously, flow cytometry had revealed CD8+CD57+ cell expansion in the patients chosen for sequencing. Genomic DNA, serving as template, underwent TCR beta VDJ and CDR3 profiling. TCRdb used MiXCR to reprocess the reads, holding one entry per CDR3 protein. The sample holds around 430,000 distinct CDR3 sequences; roughly 34% are singletons and the top ten take less than 0.85%.

This sequence originates from a human donor with aplastic anemia. The specimen was sorted CD4+, CD8+, or CD8+CD57+ T cells (not recorded which) from PBMCs. The chain joins TRBV5-5 to TRBJ1-6; D might be TRBD1 (5 bases). This CDR3 is CASSMTGTGNSPLHF. Here the CDR3 DNA reads TGTGCCAGCAGCATGACCGGGACGGGAAATTCACCCCTCCACTTT.